A single sample is the source of the 8 T cell receptor beta chains below, sequenced in a study of T-cell reconstitution after alpha-beta-depleted transplantation in children. During its preparation, the TCRbeta library received unique molecular identifiers. From the PCR reads, TCRdb called clonotypes with MiXCR, one entry per CDR3 protein. The repertoire consists of a few hundred thousand distinct CDR3 sequences, with approximately 10% occurring once and the leading ten covering approximately 2.3%. The sample was PBMCs from the stem cell graft donor, taken from the stem cell graft. Source of these receptors: a human donor who donated a stem cell graft to a child with acute lymphoblastic leukemia.

This clonotype was detected a few times. The rearrangement joins TRBV20-1 to TRBJ2-5, with 10 bases aligning to TRBD1. Germline assignment: CDR1 DFQATT and CDR2 SNEGSKA (reference sequence). Germline trimming cut 3 bases from V and 2 bases from J; bases unmatched to any gene: 6. The CDR3 consists of 15 residues. CDR3 loop: CSARFRGQGQETQYF. DNA for the CDR3: TGCAGTGCTAGGTTTAGGGGACAGGGGCAAGAGACCCAGTACTTC.

The chain combines TRBV12-3 or TRBV12-4 with TRBJ2-3; perhaps D is TRBD1 or TRBD2 (5 bases each). V lost 1 base, J lost 5 bases, and 10 bases lay in between. The CDR3 is made up of 14 amino acids. The CDR3 here is CASSLGSRGDTQYF. The CDR3 DNA reads as TGTGCCAGCAGTTTAGGCTCGAGGGGAGATACGCAGTATTTT.

This clonotype was observed a handful of times. This sequence joins TRBV20-1 and TRBJ2-1; 13 bases fit TRBD2. Trimming took 6 bases from V and 3 from J; bases not matched to a gene: 5. This CDR3 is built from 15 residues. Germline CDR1 and CDR2: DFQATT and SNEGSKA (reference sequence). In nucleotides, the CDR3 is TGCAGTGCGACCGGGACTAGCGGGGTCTACAATGAGCAGTTCTTC. Protein sequence: CSATGTSGVYNEQFF.

The chain combines TRBV27 with TRBJ2-1; D may be TRBD1 or TRBD2 (6 bases each). In germline, CDR1 is MNHEY, CDR2 SMNVEV (reference sequence). This CDR3 region has 16 residues. Trimming pared 2 bases from V and 7 bases from J, leaving 18 bases between. CDR3 sequence reads: CASSLAGPAGTNEQFF. CDR3 coding DNA: TGTGCCAGCAGTTTAGCCGGGCCGGCGGGGACAAATGAGCAGTTCTTC.

In this sample, this clonotype turned up a few times. The gene calls are TRBV5-1 and TRBJ2-7, with 8 nucleotides matching TRBD2. V was clipped by 7 bases and J by 6 bases; unmatched bases: 12. CDR1 is SGHRS, CDR2 YFSETQ, per germline. The CDR3 has 14 amino acids. The CDR3 nucleotides are TGCGCCAGCGCCACCGAGCGGGAGTCTTTCGAGCAGTACTTC. Its translation: CASATERESFEQYF.

This clonotype has ten or more counts. This chain uses TRBV7-3 with TRBJ1-1, with 9 nucleotides matching TRBD1. Germline assignment: CDR1 SGHTA and CDR2 FQGTGA. V lost 3 bases, J lost 3 bases, and 5 bases stayed unmatched. This CDR3 comprises 15 residues. The CDR3 DNA reads as TGTGCCAGCAGCTTTACAGGGGGCCGAGACACTGAAGCTTTCTTT. The encoded protein is CASSFTGGRDTEAFF.

The V call is TRBV5-8, the J call TRBJ2-1, with a tentative D call TRBD2 (5 bases). V lost 3 bases, J lost 0 bases, and 16 bases lay in between. The CDR3 totals 17 residues. Germline V gene lookup returns CDR1 SGHTS and CDR2 YDEGEE. In DNA, the CDR3 is TGTGCCAGCAGCTCAGGAGTTTTGGGGAGCTCCTACAATGAGCAGTTCTTC. As protein: CASSSGVLGSSYNEQFF.

This chain joins TRBV11-2 and TRBJ2-5; 8 nucleotides match TRBD1. The V gene end was trimmed by 5 bases and the J gene end by 4 bases; junction bases not matched to a gene: 6. This CDR3 region has 14 residues. CDR1 and CDR2 (germline): SGHAT, FQNNGV. CDR3 coding DNA: TGTGCCAGCAGCCATGGGACAGGCGGAGAGACCCAGTACTTC. The encoded protein is CASSHGTGGETQYF.